Shown below are 10 T cell receptor beta chains from a single sample sequenced in a study of blood T cell repertoires in COVID-19. Profiled with immunoSEQ multiplex PCR; TCRdb holds only in-frame clones, not every one. Of roughly 99,000 clones listed, 89% are singletons. The source material was peripheral blood. Receptors were obtained from a man between 35 and 55 years old with active or convalescent COVID-19.

This clone occurred once. The chain has TRBV28 and TRBJ2-7; D is uncertain. V lost 6 bases to trimming and J lost 0 bases, with 9 bases between them. In germline, CDR1 is MDHEN, CDR2 SYDVKM. This CDR3 spans 13 amino acids. Here the CDR3 reads CASRGVDSYEQYF. CDR3 DNA: TGTGCCAGCAGGGGCGTCGACTCCTACGAGCAGTACTTC.

The V call is TRBV5-1, the J call TRBJ2-5, with 7 bases matching TRBD1. V lost 3 bases and J lost 5; bases outside the gene matches: 10. The germline gives CDR1 SGHRS, CDR2 YFSETQ. There are 15 residues in the CDR3. CDR3 in amino acids: CASSSRDSLRETQYF. For the CDR3, the DNA is TGCGCCAGCAGCTCCCGGGACAGCCTCCGGGAGACCCAGTACTTC.

This clone was seen a handful of times. This chain connects TRBV24-1 to TRBJ2-1; TRBD2 agrees at 12 bases. Trimming at V came to 9 bases and at J to 7 bases, leaving 9 bases not matched to a gene. The CDR3 loop spans 15 amino acids. Germline CDR1 is KGHDR and CDR2 is SFDVKD. Written as DNA, the CDR3 is TGTGCCACCGGGAGACTAGCGGGAGTAGCAAATGAGCAGTTCTTC. Translating it yields CATGRLAGVANEQFF.

This clone appeared a single time. The CDR3 here is CASRPGQINQPQHF. The CDR3, as DNA: TGTGCCAGCAGGCCGGGACAGATCAATCAGCCCCAGCATTTT. This chain joins TRBV27 and TRBJ1-5, with 7 bases identical to TRBD1. The CDR3 extends over 14 amino acids. Germline V gives CDR1 MNHEY, CDR2 SMNVEV (reference sequence). The V and J ends lost 6 bases and 3 bases, in that order; junction bases with no gene match: 5.

V and J are TRBV7-2 and TRBJ2-1; 7 nucleotides line up with TRBD2. The CDR3 sequence is 14 residues long. Looked up from germline, CDR1 is SGHTA and CDR2 is FQGNSA. Trimming at V came to 0 bases and at J to 12 bases, leaving 8 bases not matched to a gene. The CDR3 loop is CASSLAQTSTSQFF. The CDR3 DNA sequence: TGTGCCAGCAGCTTAGCCCAGACTAGCACCTCGCAGTTCTTC.

The chain uses TRBV18 and TRBJ1-2; no reliable D call. V was cut by 5 bases and J by 3 bases, with 7 bases left in between. CDR1 and CDR2 from the germline V gene are KGHSH and LQKENI. The CDR3 runs to 12 residues. The CDR3: CASSNIDYGYTF. The CDR3 bases are TGTGCCAGCTCAAACATCGACTATGGCTACACCTTC.

The chain employs TRBV28 and TRBJ1-1; D unresolved. V was cut by 2 bases and J by 2 bases, with 12 bases left in between. The CDR3 is made up of 15 amino acids. The germline gives CDR1 MDHEN, CDR2 SYDVKM. CDR3 residues: CASSLVVRKNTEAFF. The CDR3 DNA sequence: TGTGCCAGCAGTTTAGTTGTCAGGAAAAACACTGAAGCTTTCTTT. Filled out from reference TRBV28 and TRBJ1-1, the complete variable domain reads DVKVTQSSRYLVKRTGEKVFLECVQDMDHENMFWYRQDPGLGLRLIYFSYDVKMKEKGDIPEGYSVSREKKERFSLILESASTNQTSMYLCASSLVVRKNTEAFFGQGTRLTVV.

This chain joins TRBV28 and TRBJ2-3; TRBD2 agrees at 11 bases. Germline V gene lookup returns CDR1 MDHEN and CDR2 SYDVKM. Germline trimming cut 8 bases from V and 4 bases from J; bases unmatched to any gene: 17. The length of the CDR3 is 18 residues. The CDR3 DNA follows: TGTGCCAGCCACCCGTTAACTAGCGGGAGAGGGTTGGCAGATACGCAGTATTTT. The encoded protein is CASHPLTSGRGLADTQYF.

The chain has TRBV7-6 and TRBJ1-2, with D uncertain. This CDR3 contains 15 residues. Germline CDR1 and CDR2: SGHVS and FNYEAQ. V lost 1 base, J lost 0 bases, and 9 bases lay in between. The DNA for the CDR3 is TGTGCCAGCAGCTTAGGAACGGGAGCTAACTATGGCTACACCTTC. Residues: CASSLGTGANYGYTF.

The J gene is TRBJ2-7, the V gene TRBV7-2; maybe TRBD1 (6 bases). Trimming cost V 2 bases and J 2 bases, with 10 bases left between them. The length of the CDR3 is 14 residues. Germline V lookup: CDR1 SGHTA, CDR2 FQGNSA. The CDR3 region has the DNA TGTGCCAGCAGCTTATGGGACACCCCCTACGAGCAGTACTTC. Residues: CASSLWDTPYEQYF.